Listed here is a single T cell receptor (beta chain). Its specificity is not known. This sample was included in a study of shared clonotypes between healthy human individuals. As for the study in general: The donor pool was made up of a couple of women and three men aged 18 to 49.

Cells designated naive CD8 were CD45RO-negative and were positively selected for CCR7, with terminally differentiated effector memory CD45RA+ cells excluded. Study findings and constraints: Estimated richness values were generally larger in naive subsets than in memory subsets. The study drew on few donors, limiting represented genetic and exposure-history diversity.

V was pared by 0 bases and J by 4 bases, with 20 bases between. From germline, CDR1 is GTSNPN and CDR2 SVGIG (reference sequence). The length of the CDR3 is 17 residues. Assay: immunoSEQ multiplex PCR; the TCRdb copy retains only in-frame clones and omits some. The data hold some 2.1 million clones, with roughly 93% observed a single time. The clonotype originates from a man between 18 and 29 years old in good health. Some clones in this sample may be carry-over from other donors' samples. This chain links TRBV30 with TRBJ2-3, with D maybe TRBD2 (7 bases). The sequencing sample was made of naive CD8+ T cells from PBMCs. In DNA form, the CDR3 reads TGTGCCTGGAGTGTACTCAATGGGAGGGGGAAGTCAGATACGCAGTATTTT. This encodes CAWSVLNGRGKSDTQYF.